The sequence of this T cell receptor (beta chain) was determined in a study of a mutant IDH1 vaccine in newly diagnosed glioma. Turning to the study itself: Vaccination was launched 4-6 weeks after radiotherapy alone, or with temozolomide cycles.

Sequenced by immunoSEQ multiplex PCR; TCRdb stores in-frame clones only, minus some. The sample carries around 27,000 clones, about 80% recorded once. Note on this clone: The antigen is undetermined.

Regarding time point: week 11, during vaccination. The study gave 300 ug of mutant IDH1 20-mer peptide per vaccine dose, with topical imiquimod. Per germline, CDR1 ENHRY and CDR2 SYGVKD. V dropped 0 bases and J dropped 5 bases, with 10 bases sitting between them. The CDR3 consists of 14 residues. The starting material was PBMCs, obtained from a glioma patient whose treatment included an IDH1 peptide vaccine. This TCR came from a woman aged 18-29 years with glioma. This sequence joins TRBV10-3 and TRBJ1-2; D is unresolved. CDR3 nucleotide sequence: TGTGCCATCAGTGAGTCGAACAGTGGTTATGGCTACACCTTC. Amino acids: CAISESNSGYGYTF.